This T cell receptor (beta chain) was captured in a study of naive and memory T cell subsets. General study results and limits: Naive repertoires, especially CD8, held a few larger clonotypes, possibly memory cells re-expressing CD45RA.

An equimolar mix of two oligonucleotides served as the beta constant-region primer for TRBC1 and TRBC2. The ligated cDNA underwent four PCR rounds using SP2 and nested alpha and beta constant-region primers. TCRdb re-derived calls from the UMI-ligation and nested PCR reads in MiXCR, one entry per CDR3 protein. The sample holds some 110,000 distinct CDR3 sequences, about 14% seen once. This clonotype has at least ten counts. Its specificity is not known. The CDR3 is made up of 16 amino acids. Trimming left V 2 bases short and J 2 bases short, with 13 bases between. Germline V lookup: CDR1 MNHEY, CDR2 SVGAGI.

This clonotype originated in a human donor in good health. Specimen: naive CD8+ T cells from blood. The chain carries TRBV6-5 and TRBJ2-1, with D possibly TRBD1 on 5 matching bases. CDR3 coding DNA: TGTGCCAGCAGTTACAGACATTCCAGGGCCTACAATGAGCAGTTCTTC. It yields the protein CASSYRHSRAYNEQFF.